This T cell receptor (beta chain) was sequenced for a study of blood T cell repertoires in COVID-19. The overall study: Material from acute and convalescent COVID-19 was sourced from the United States, Italy and Spain. PBMCs, B-cell-depleted T cells, or T cells were the source of the cDNA or gDNA that made up the material.

In the original workflow: By means of reference gene primer amplification, nucleated cell counts were estimated. Data came from immunoSEQ multiplex PCR; TCRdb stores just in-frame clones and leaves some out. V and J calls and clone size are copied from that table; D and trimming were computed from the DNA. This table holds under 350,000 clones, around 90% found once. The CDR3 is 15 residues long. CDR1 and CDR2 (germline): MGHRA, YSYEKL. The V end was cut by 1 base, the J end by 0 bases, with 10 bases between. The clonotype was recovered from a man aged 45-65 years with acute or convalescent COVID-19. Sequencing was performed on peripheral blood. This rearrangement joins TRBV4-1 to TRBJ2-7; perhaps TRBD1 as D (5 bases). The CDR3 DNA is TGCGCCAGCAGCCAAGTGGTGACAGCCTCCTACGAGCAGTACTTC. Its translation: CASSQVVTASYEQYF.